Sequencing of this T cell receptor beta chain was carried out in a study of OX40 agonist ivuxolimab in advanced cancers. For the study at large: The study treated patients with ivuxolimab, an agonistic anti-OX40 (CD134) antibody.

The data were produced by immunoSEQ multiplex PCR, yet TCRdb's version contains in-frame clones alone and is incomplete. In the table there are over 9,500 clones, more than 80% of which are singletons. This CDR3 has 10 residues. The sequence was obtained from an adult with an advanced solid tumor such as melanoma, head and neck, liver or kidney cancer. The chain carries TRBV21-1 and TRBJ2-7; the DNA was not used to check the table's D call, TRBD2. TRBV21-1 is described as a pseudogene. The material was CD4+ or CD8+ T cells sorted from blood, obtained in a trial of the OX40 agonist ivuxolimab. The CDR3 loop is CASTLYEQYF. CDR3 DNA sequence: TGTGCCAGCACCCTCTACGAGCAGTACTTC.